This T cell receptor (beta chain) was observed in a study of CD8 T cells in ankylosing spondylitis. Overall study results and limits: The authors reported significant enrichment of disease-linked clones in matched ankylosing spondylitis synovial fluid. Peripheral blood held disease-linked clones only at relatively low frequency, and these were CD8+.

TCRdb reanalysed the 5' RACE reads using MiXCR and keeps one entry per CDR3 protein. The sample consists of around 150,000 distinct CDR3 sequences, about 18% of them appearing once. This clonotype was counted at least ten times. The target antigen is unknown. Sequenced sample: blood, either unsorted or a sorted T cell fraction (not recorded which). This clonotype was obtained from a male donor with ankylosing spondylitis or in good health (not recorded which).

The CDR3 DNA is TGTGCCAGCAGTAAGGGACAGGGTGAAGGAAAACTGTTTTTT. This codes for CASSKGQGEGKLFF. This sequence joins TRBV12-3 or TRBV12-4 and TRBJ1-4; the match to TRBD1 covers 9 bases. Trimming took 5 bases from V and 10 from J; bases not matched to a gene: 8. CDR3 length equals 14 residues.